This T cell receptor (beta chain) was retrieved from a study of blood T cell repertoires in COVID-19. Study as a whole: Samples representing acute and convalescent COVID-19 were sourced from the United States, Italy and Spain. The cDNA or gDNA used as material had been derived from T cells, B-cell-depleted T cells, or PBMCs.

Seattle patient enrollment occurred during active infection, with longitudinal follow-up thereafter. CDR1 SGHNT and CDR2 YYREEE come from the germline V gene (reference sequence). CDR3 size: 19 residues. V dropped 3 bases and J dropped 4; count of bases not matched to a gene: 16. The authors' processing: By means of reference gene primer amplification, nucleated cell counts were estimated. Profiled with immunoSEQ multiplex PCR; TCRdb holds only in-frame clones, not every one. That table is the source of V, J and clone size, and D and trimming were worked out from the DNA. The table records over 200,000 clones, more than 80% of them present only once.

Sequenced input: peripheral blood. The rearrangement links TRBV5-4 to TRBJ2-1; TRBD1 matches 10 bases. This TCR derives from a woman in her twenties or thirties with COVID-19, enrolled during active disease. Here the CDR3 DNA reads TGTGCCAGCAGCTCTTCAATAATTCGGACAGGGGGGACGTACAATGAGCAGTTCTTC. Amino acids: CASSSSIIRTGGTYNEQFF.